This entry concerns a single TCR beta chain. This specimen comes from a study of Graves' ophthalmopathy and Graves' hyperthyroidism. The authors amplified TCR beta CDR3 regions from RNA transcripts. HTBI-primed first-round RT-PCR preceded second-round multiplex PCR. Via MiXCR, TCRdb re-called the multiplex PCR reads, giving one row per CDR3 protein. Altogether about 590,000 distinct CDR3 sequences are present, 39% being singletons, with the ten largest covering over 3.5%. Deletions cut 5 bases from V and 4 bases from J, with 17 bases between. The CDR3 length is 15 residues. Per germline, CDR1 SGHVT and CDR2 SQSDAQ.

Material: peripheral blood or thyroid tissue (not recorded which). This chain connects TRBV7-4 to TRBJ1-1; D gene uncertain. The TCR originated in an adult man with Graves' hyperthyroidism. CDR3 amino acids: CASSQGWRRSTEAFF. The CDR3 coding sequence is TGTGCCAGCAGCCAAGGGTGGCGGAGAAGCACTGAAGCTTTCTTT. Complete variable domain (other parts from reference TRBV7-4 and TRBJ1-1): GAGVSQSPRYKVAKRGRDVALRCDSISGHVTLYWYRQTLGQGSEVLTYSQSDAQRDKSGRPSGRFSAERPERSVSTLKIQRTEQGDSAVYLCASSQGWRRSTEAFFGQGTRLTVV.